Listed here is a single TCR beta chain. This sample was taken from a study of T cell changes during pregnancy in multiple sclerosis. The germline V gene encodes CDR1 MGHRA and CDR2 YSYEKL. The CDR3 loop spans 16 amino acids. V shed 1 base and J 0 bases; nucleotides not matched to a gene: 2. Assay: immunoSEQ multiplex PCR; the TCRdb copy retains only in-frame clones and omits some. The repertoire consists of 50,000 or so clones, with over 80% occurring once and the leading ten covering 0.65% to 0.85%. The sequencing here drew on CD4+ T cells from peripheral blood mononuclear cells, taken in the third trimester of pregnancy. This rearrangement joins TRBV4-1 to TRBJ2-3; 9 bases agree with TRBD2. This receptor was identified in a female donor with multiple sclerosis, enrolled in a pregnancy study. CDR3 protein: CASSQVAGASTDTQYF. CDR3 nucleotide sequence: TGCGCCAGCAGCCAAGTAGCGGGAGCTAGCACAGATACGCAGTATTTT.